The 19 T cell receptor beta chains given below trace back to one sample, sequenced in a study of blood T cell repertoires in COVID-19 (dated by TCRdb to about 2020). The method behind the library was the immunoSEQ multiplex PCR assay. Sourced from immuneACCESS, this table was stored by TCRdb with only in-frame sequences that have V and J called. A share of the clones is absent; for the studies checked, an unresolved V gene accounts for under half, and the remainder has no known explanation. The sample contains 70,000 to 100,000 clones, around 89% of them found a single time. The ten largest clones capture approximately 4.8% of the sample. Sequenced: peripheral blood. These receptors were obtained from an elderly woman with active COVID-19.

The sample holds one count of this clone. V and J are TRBV11-2 and TRBJ2-7, with D unresolved. Looked up from germline, CDR1 is SGHAT and CDR2 is FQNNGV. Trimming took 3 bases from V and 2 from J, leaving 14 bases between them. CDR3 size: 15 residues. The CDR3 DNA follows: TGTGCCAGCAGCTTGGGCCGGATCCCTGCCTACGAGCAGTACTTC. Residues: CASSLGRIPAYEQYF. Using reference TRBV11-2 and TRBJ2-7 for the parts outside the CDR3, the full variable domain is EAGVAQSPRYKIIEKRQSVAFWCNPISGHATLYWYQQILGQGPKLLIQFQNNGVVDDSQLPKDRFSAERLKGVDSTLKIQPAKLEDSAVYLCASSLGRIPAYEQYFGPGTRLTVT.

The chain recombines TRBV7-3 with TRBJ2-1; TRBD2 matches 8 bases. Trimming at V came to 5 bases and at J to 0 bases, leaving 0 bases not matched to a gene. Germline V lookup: CDR1 SGHTA, CDR2 FQGTGA. This CDR3 has 14 amino acids. The CDR3 sequence is CASSTSGSYNEQFF. As DNA, the CDR3 is TGTGCCAGCAGCACTAGCGGCTCCTACAATGAGCAGTTCTTC.

The chain couples TRBV15 to TRBJ1-4; 7 bases are shared with TRBD1. From germline, CDR1 is LNHNV and CDR2 YYDKDF (reference sequence). The CDR3 is made up of 17 amino acids. With 9 bases clipped from V and 8 bases from J, the junction kept 21 bases outside the gene matches. The DNA for the CDR3 is TGTGCCACAAAGGGAGAGGGGGCAGGGACGATACGGGAAAAACTGTTTTTT. This encodes CATKGEGAGTIREKLFF.

The rearrangement links TRBV12-3 or TRBV12-4 to TRBJ2-7; 8 positions agree with TRBD2. This CDR3 spans 13 amino acids. The J segment lost 1 base and the V segment lost 7 bases, leaving 3 bases of the junction unmatched. As DNA, the CDR3 is TGTGCCAGCATCCGGGGGGGTTCCTACGAGCAGTACTTC. It is translated as CASIRGGSYEQYF.

The chain employs TRBV2 and TRBJ2-7; 7 bases line up with TRBD1. Germline trimming cut 7 bases from V and 0 bases from J; bases unmatched to any gene: 3. Germline V gene lookup returns CDR1 SNHLY and CDR2 FYNNEI. This CDR3 contains 13 residues. The CDR3, as DNA: TGTGCCAGCATTCGGGACAGCTCCTACGAGCAGTACTTC. Encoded protein: CASIRDSSYEQYF. The full variable domain, in which reference TRBV2 and TRBJ2-7 provide the parts outside the CDR3, is EPEVTQTPSHQVTQMGQEVILRCVPISNHLYFYWYRQILGQKVEFLVSFYNNEISEKSEIFDDQFSVERPDGSNFTLKIRSTKLEDSAMYFCASIRDSSYEQYFGPGTRLTVT.

The chain is built from TRBV7-9 and TRBJ2-1; the D is unclear. The V and J ends lost 10 bases and 7 bases respectively, with 11 bases between them. The CDR3 is made up of 11 amino acids. Germline CDR1 is SEHNR and CDR2 is FQNEAQ (reference sequence). The CDR3 here is CATSPSNEQFF. The CDR3 DNA reads TGTGCCACCAGTCCCTCGAATGAGCAGTTCTTC.

This chain joins TRBV7-2 and TRBJ2-5; weak D call: TRBD2 (7 bases). The CDR3 sequence is 13 residues long. Deletions cut 6 bases from V and 6 bases from J, with 14 bases between. Germline CDR1 SGHTA, CDR2 FQGNSA. The CDR3 nucleotides are TGTGCCAGCAGGGGGGGCGGGAGACAGACCCAGTACTTC. Translating it yields CASRGGGRQTQYF.

This clone appeared a single time. The chain uses TRBV23-1 and TRBJ2-7; 10 bases are a match to TRBD2. TRBV23-1 is marked as an open reading frame, function uncertain. V shed 2 bases, J shed 2 bases, and the junction held 3 bases outside the gene matches. The CDR3 sequence is 15 residues long. CDR3 region: CASSQRGLAAYEQYF. DNA of the CDR3: TGCGCCAGCAGTCAACGAGGACTAGCGGCCTACGAGCAGTACTTC.

The genes are TRBV19 and TRBJ2-2, with D possibly TRBD2 on 6 matching bases. This CDR3 has 14 residues. Germline V gene data show CDR1 as LNHDA and CDR2 as SQIVND (reference sequence). Trimming pared 7 bases from V and 3 bases from J, leaving 12 bases between. CDR3 nucleotide sequence: TGTGCCAGTACCCGGGACTCCGACACCGGGGAGCTGTTTTTT. Translated: CASTRDSDTGELFF.

The chain recombines TRBV27 with TRBJ2-1, with a tentative D call TRBD1 (6 bases). The germline V gene has CDR1 MNHEY and CDR2 SMNVEV (reference sequence). V lost 2 bases to trimming and J lost 4 bases, with 6 bases between them. There are 13 residues in the CDR3. The CDR3 nucleotides read TGTGCCAGCAGTTTACAGGGGTACAATGAGCAGTTCTTC. Protein: CASSLQGYNEQFF.

In this sample, this clone turned up once. In DNA, the CDR3 is TGTGCCAGCAGTTACTCCGAGGGCTCCTACGAGCAGTACTTC. Translation gives CASSYSEGSYEQYF. This rearrangement joins TRBV6-5 to TRBJ2-7; a weak D match, TRBD2 (5 bases). This CDR3 region has 14 residues. Between the trimmed V and J ends, which lost 0 bases and 0 bases, there was a span of 6 bases. Germline CDR1 and CDR2: MNHEY and SVGAGI.

The V and J genes are TRBV6-4 and TRBJ2-1; 12 nucleotides match TRBD2. Germline V gene data show CDR1 as MRHNA and CDR2 as SNTAGT. The CDR3 covers 17 residues. After removal of 8 bases from V and 7 bases from J, the junction contained 15 bases not matched to a gene. In nucleotides, the CDR3 is TGTGCCAGCCCCGGGACACTAGCGGGAGGCATGGGGAATGAGCAGTTCTTC. Translation gives CASPGTLAGGMGNEQFF.

The chain combines TRBV27 with TRBJ2-7, with 10 bases that match TRBD1. The germline CDR1 and CDR2 sequences are MNHEY and SMNVEV (reference sequence). The CDR3 consists of 16 residues. Losses at the gene ends were 3 bases for V and 0 bases for J; bases not matched to a gene: 5. The CDR3 loop is CASSLGQGTLSYEQYF. As DNA, the CDR3 is TGTGCCAGCAGTTTGGGACAGGGGACCCTCTCCTACGAGCAGTACTTC.

The table lists this clone with a few counts. The genes are TRBV24-1 and TRBJ2-1, with TRBD1 matching over 7 bases. V was clipped by 4 bases and J by 8 bases; unmatched bases: 7. The germline V gene has CDR1 KGHDR and CDR2 SFDVKD. This CDR3 spans 14 amino acids. The CDR3 sequence: CATSETGPWYEQFF. The CDR3 DNA is TGTGCCACCAGTGAGACAGGGCCTTGGTATGAGCAGTTCTTC.

This chain's CDR3 is CASIPAGDGNEQFF. The CDR3, as DNA: TGTGCCAGCATCCCAGCGGGAGACGGAAATGAGCAGTTCTTC. The rearrangement uses TRBV7-8 and TRBJ2-1; 8 nucleotides match TRBD2. This CDR3 is 14 amino acids long. V lost 7 bases, J lost 7 bases, and 9 bases stayed unmatched. The germline gives CDR1 SGHVS, CDR2 FQNEAQ.

The chain combines TRBV28 with TRBJ2-5, with a tentative D call TRBD1 (5 bases). The V end lost 3 bases, the J end lost 1 base, and 9 bases lay between the germline ends. In germline, CDR1 is MDHEN, CDR2 SYDVKM. CDR3 size: 14 residues. This CDR3 reads CASSFRTSQETQYF. In nucleotides, the CDR3 is TGTGCCAGCAGTTTTCGGACAAGCCAAGAGACCCAGTACTTC.

V gene TRBV5-1 combines with J gene TRBJ1-2, with 11 bases matching TRBD1. The CDR3 has 15 residues. J gave up 8 bases and V 4 bases, and 10 bases lay outside the gene matches. CDR1 and CDR2 from the germline V gene are SGHRS and YFSETQ. CDR3 in amino acids: CASSPGQGAFYGYTF. In DNA, the CDR3 is TGCGCCAGCAGCCCCGGACAGGGGGCGTTCTACGGCTACACCTTC.

The J gene is TRBJ2-2, the V gene TRBV30, with TRBD1 as a possible D gene (7 bases). V was trimmed by 3 bases and J by 1 base, leaving 21 bases between them. In germline, CDR1 is GTSNPN, CDR2 SVGIG (reference sequence). This CDR3 has 18 amino acids. Here the CDR3 reads CAWRPPRGLSGNTGELFF. DNA of the CDR3: TGTGCCTGGAGACCTCCTAGGGGGCTTAGCGGGAACACCGGGGAGCTGTTTTTT.

This chain joins TRBV11-2 and TRBJ2-7; possible D gene TRBD2, 6 bases. CDR3 length equals 14 residues. V was pared by 5 bases and J by 0 bases, with 11 bases between. Germline V lookup: CDR1 SGHAT, CDR2 FQNNGV. In DNA form, the CDR3 reads TGTGCCAGCAGCGACACTAGCCGCTCCTACGAGCAGTACTTC. Translated, it gives CASSDTSRSYEQYF.